Given below is one T cell receptor beta chain in context. Its antigen is unknown. This entry is derived from a study of monozygotic twins with inflammatory bowel disease. The study's findings and limits: In patient repertoires, differing immunosuppressive treatments may have added some variability. Twins with IBD were found to have lower TCRbeta diversity (inverse Simpson) than healthy co-twins.

This CDR3 is built from 16 residues. Germline assignment: CDR1 SGHRS and CDR2 YFSETQ. After skipping T cell sorting, the authors isolated total RNA from whole blood. TCRdb reprocessed the 5' RACE reads; each CDR3 protein has one entry and no DNA is given. This sample carries roughly 160,000 distinct CDR3 sequences, with roughly 2.3% going to the ten biggest clones. Sample: blood. This chain uses TRBV5-1 with TRBJ1-6. The sequence was obtained from a human donor with ulcerative colitis or Crohn's disease, or a healthy co-twin of an affected twin (not recorded which). CDR3 loop: CASSLGTSNDNSPLHF.